A selection of T cell receptor beta chains follows, all from one sample in a study of shared clonotypes between healthy human individuals. The repertoire was sequenced with immunoSEQ multiplex PCR; TCRdb's copy has only in-frame clones and lacks some. Here the sample spans approximately 470,000 clones, more than 65% being singletons. Sequenced material: PBMCs. The receptor source for this set is a woman in her thirties or forties in good health. Some clones in this sample may be carry-over from other donors' samples. Each CDR3 is given with its conserved first and last residue. D genes are given only for firm matches. Only some rows state a clone size, as once, few, many or a class for expanded clones.

clone size,V gene,D gene,J gene,CDR3 protein,CDR3 DNA
few,TRBV7-2,.,TRBJ2-3,CASSSDPQADTQYF,TGTGCCAGCAGCTCGGACCCCCAGGCGGATACGCAGTATTTT
.,TRBV28,.,TRBJ2-7,CASSPRGEASYEQYF,TGTGCCAGCAGTCCTAGGGGGGAGGCGTCCTACGAGCAGTACTTC
.,TRBV4-3,.,TRBJ2-5,CASSRALQETQYF,TGCGCCAGCAGCCGGGCGCTTCAAGAGACCCAGTACTTC
.,TRBV6-4,.,TRBJ2-2,CASEGQLSTGELFF,TGTGCCAGCGAAGGTCAGTTGAGTACCGGGGAGCTGTTTTTT
.,TRBV7-9,TRBD2,TRBJ2-3,CASSLGSSGRPSTDTQYF,TGTGCCAGCAGCTTAGGGTCTAGCGGGAGGCCTAGCACAGATACGCAGTATTTT
.,TRBV15,.,TRBJ2-4,CATSRDWGEPKNIQYF,TGTGCCACCAGCAGAGATTGGGGGGAGCCCAAAAACATTCAGTACTTC
.,TRBV28,.,TRBJ2-7,CASSFRGNYYEQYF,TGTGCCAGCAGTTTCCGGGGAAACTATTACGAGCAGTACTTC
.,TRBV28,.,TRBJ2-7,CASNRIGPYEQYF,TGTGCCAGCAACCGGATAGGACCTTACGAGCAGTACTTC
.,TRBV5-4,.,TRBJ1-4,CASSRGGTNEKLFF,TGTGCCAGCAGCCGTGGGGGGACTAATGAAAAACTGTTTTTT
once,TRBV7-3,TRBD2,TRBJ2-3,CASSLVRLAGGSDTQYF,TGTGCCAGCAGCTTAGTCCGTTTAGCGGGAGGTTCAGATACGCAGTATTTT
many,TRBV11-2,TRBD2,TRBJ2-7,CASSSLAGGAYEQYF,TGTGCCAGCAGCTCCCTAGCGGGAGGGGCCTACGAGCAGTACTTC
many,TRBV28,TRBD1,TRBJ2-3,CASSGQGTDTQYF,TGTGCCAGTTCGGGACAGGGAACAGATACGCAGTATTTT
.,TRBV2,.,TRBJ2-2,CASSDENTGELFF,TGTGCCAGCAGTGACGAGAACACCGGGGAGCTGTTTTTT
.,TRBV5-1,TRBD2,TRBJ2-7,CASSSQTSGRASEQYF,TGCGCCAGCAGCTCACAGACTAGCGGGAGGGCCAGTGAGCAGTACTTC
many,TRBV14,.,TRBJ2-3,CASTTFSSKSTQYF,TGTGCCAGCACGACCTTTAGCTCCAAGAGTACGCAGTATTTT
.,TRBV27,TRBD2,TRBJ2-2,CASSLRLATNTGELFF,TGTGCCAGCAGCTTAAGACTAGCGACGAACACCGGGGAGCTGTTTTTT
once,TRBV18,TRBD2,TRBJ2-1,CASSPPGLAGYNEQFF,TGTGCCAGCTCACCCCCCGGACTAGCAGGCTACAATGAGCAGTTCTTC
once,TRBV10-1,TRBD2,TRBJ2-7,CASSGGSLYEQYF,TGCGCCAGCAGCGGGGGGAGTCTCTACGAGCAGTACTTC
.,TRBV5-4,.,TRBJ2-7,CASSLLGGRPYEQYF,TGTGCCAGCAGCTTGTTGGGGGGCCGACCCTACGAGCAGTACTTC
.,TRBV5-1,TRBD2,TRBJ2-3,CASSLGLAASTDTQYF,TGCGCCAGCAGCCTAGGACTAGCCGCTAGCACAGATACGCAGTATTTT
once,TRBV13,TRBD2,TRBJ2-1,CASSNPGLGYNEQFF,TGTGCCAGCAGCAACCCGGGACTAGGCTACAATGAGCAGTTCTTC
few,TRBV28,.,TRBJ1-1,CASSLFGGRRAFF,TGTGCCAGCAGTTTATTCGGGGGAAGAAGAGCTTTCTTT
.,TRBV19,TRBD1,TRBJ1-2,CASNRDRRRYGYTF,TGTGCCAGTAATCGGGACAGACGACGTTATGGCTACACCTTC
.,TRBV27,TRBD2,TRBJ2-1,CASSLSTSGVDEQFF,TGTGCCAGCAGTTTATCGACTAGCGGGGTGGATGAGCAGTTCTTC
few,TRBV4-2,.,TRBJ1-2,CASSQDRANYGYTF,TGTGCCAGCAGCCAAGACCGCGCTAACTATGGCTACACCTTC
.,TRBV5-1,.,TRBJ1-1,CASSSEQGAEAFF,TGCGCCAGCAGCTCCGAACAGGGCGCTGAAGCTTTCTTT
once,TRBV7-9,TRBD1,TRBJ2-7,CASSIPGQGNEQYF,TGTGCCAGCAGCATACCGGGACAGGGGAACGAGCAGTACTTC
.,TRBV7-6,.,TRBJ2-3,CASSPLLSTDTQYF,TGTGCCAGCAGCCCACTGCTTAGCACAGATACGCAGTATTTT
.,TRBV11-2,.,TRBJ2-7,CASSWNAYEQYF,TGTGCCAGCAGCTGGAACGCCTACGAGCAGTACTTC
.,TRBV28,TRBD1,TRBJ2-5,CASSWDSQETQYF,TGTGCCAGCAGTTGGGACAGCCAAGAGACCCAGTACTTC
.,TRBV5-8,.,TRBJ2-2,CASSPRRTGRGDTGGELFF,TGTGCCAGCAGCCCCCGCCGGACAGGGAGGGGGGACACCGGCGGGGAGCTGTTTTTT
.,TRBV30,.,TRBJ2-2,CAWSGGFRRSGELFF,TGTGCCTGGAGTGGGGGCTTCCGTAGGTCCGGGGAGCTGTTTTTT
.,TRBV7-9,.,TRBJ2-1,CASSLERGSSYNEQFF,TGTGCCAGCAGCTTAGAAAGGGGAAGCTCCTACAATGAGCAGTTCTTC
few,TRBV19,.,TRBJ2-2,CASRDRLVNTGELFF,TGTGCCAGTAGGGATCGACTCGTAAACACCGGGGAGCTGTTTTTT
.,TRBV5-4,TRBD1,TRBJ1-5,CASSRQGYSNQPQHF,TGTGCCAGCAGCCGACAGGGATATAGCAATCAGCCCCAGCATTTT
.,TRBV20-1,.,TRBJ2-1,CSAPGANEQFF,TGCAGTGCCCCCGGGGCGAATGAGCAGTTCTTC